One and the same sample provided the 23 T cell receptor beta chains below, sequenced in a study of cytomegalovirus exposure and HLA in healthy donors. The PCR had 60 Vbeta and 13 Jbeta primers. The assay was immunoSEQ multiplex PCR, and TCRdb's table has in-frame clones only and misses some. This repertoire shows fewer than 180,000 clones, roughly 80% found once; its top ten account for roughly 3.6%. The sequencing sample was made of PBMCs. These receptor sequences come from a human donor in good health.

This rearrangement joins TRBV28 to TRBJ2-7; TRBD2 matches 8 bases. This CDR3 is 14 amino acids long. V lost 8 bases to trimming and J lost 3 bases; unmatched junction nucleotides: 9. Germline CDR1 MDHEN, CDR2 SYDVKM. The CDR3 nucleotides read TGTGCCAGCGGACTCGAGCGGGAGCTCTACGAGCAGTACTTC. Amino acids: CASGLERELYEQYF.

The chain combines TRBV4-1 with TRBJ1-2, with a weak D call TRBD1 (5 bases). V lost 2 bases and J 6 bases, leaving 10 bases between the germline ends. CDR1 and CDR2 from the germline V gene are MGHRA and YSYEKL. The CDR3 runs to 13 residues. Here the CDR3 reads CASSQFPRDGYTF. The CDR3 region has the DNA TGCGCCAGCAGCCAATTTCCCAGGGATGGCTACACCTTC.

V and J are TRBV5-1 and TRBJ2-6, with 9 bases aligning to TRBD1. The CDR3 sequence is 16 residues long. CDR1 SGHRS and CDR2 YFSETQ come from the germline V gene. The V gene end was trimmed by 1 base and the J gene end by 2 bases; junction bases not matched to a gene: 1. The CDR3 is CASSLRTGAGANVLTF. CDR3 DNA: TGCGCCAGCAGCTTGCGGACAGGGGCTGGGGCCAACGTCCTGACTTTC.

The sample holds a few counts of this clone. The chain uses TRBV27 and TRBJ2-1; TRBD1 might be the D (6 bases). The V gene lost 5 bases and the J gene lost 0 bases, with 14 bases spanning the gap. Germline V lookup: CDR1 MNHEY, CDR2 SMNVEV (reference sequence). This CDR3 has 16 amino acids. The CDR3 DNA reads TGTGCCAGCAGTCCCCGTGGGGGCAGCTCCTACAATGAGCAGTTCTTC. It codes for CASSPRGGSSYNEQFF.

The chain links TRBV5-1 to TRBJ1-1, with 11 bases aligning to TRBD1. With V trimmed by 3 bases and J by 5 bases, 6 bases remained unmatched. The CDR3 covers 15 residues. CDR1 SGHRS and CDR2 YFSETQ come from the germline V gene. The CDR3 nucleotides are TGCGCCAGCAGCTCCGGACAGGGGGCGTATACTGAAGCTTTCTTT. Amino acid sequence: CASSSGQGAYTEAFF.

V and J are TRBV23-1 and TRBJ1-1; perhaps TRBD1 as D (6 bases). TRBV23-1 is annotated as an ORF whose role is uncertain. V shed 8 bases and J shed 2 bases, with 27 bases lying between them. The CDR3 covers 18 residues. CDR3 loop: CASENQTYPGQINTEAFF. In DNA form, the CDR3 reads TGCGCCAGCGAAAACCAAACGTACCCAGGACAGATAAACACTGAAGCTTTCTTT.

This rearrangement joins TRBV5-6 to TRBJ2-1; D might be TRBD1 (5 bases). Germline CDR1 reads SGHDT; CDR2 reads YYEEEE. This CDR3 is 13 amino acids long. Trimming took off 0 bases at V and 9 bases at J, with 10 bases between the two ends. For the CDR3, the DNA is TGTGCCAGCAGCTTGGTGGCAGGGATTGAGCAGTTCTTC. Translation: CASSLVAGIEQFF.

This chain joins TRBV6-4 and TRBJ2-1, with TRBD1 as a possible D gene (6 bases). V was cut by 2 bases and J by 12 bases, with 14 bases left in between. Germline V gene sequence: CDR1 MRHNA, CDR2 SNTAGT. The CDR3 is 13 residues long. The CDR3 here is CASSDLLWGRQFF. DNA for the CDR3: TGTGCCAGCAGTGACCTCTTGTGGGGGCGGCAGTTCTTC.

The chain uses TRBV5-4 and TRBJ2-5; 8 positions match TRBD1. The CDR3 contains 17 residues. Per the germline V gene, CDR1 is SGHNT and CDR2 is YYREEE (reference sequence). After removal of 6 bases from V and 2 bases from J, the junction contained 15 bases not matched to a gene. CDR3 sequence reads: CASTAARGRGLQETQYF. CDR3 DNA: TGTGCCAGCACGGCGGCCAGGGGGCGGGGCTTACAAGAGACCCAGTACTTC. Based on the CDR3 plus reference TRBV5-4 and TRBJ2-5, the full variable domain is ETGVTQSPTHLIKTRGQQVTLRCSSQSGHNTVSWYQQALGQGPQFIFQYYREEENGRGNFPPRFSGLQFPNYSSELNVNALELDDSALYLCASTAARGRGLQETQYFGPGTRLLVL.

CDR3 residues: CASSQAISDYGYTF. As DNA, the CDR3 is TGCGCCAGCAGCCAAGCAATTTCGGACTATGGCTACACCTTC. This chain uses TRBV4-3 with TRBJ1-2; D gene uncertain. This CDR3 comprises 14 residues. V lost 1 base, J lost 3 bases, and 9 bases lay in between. CDR1 and CDR2 from the germline V gene are LGHNA and YSLEER.

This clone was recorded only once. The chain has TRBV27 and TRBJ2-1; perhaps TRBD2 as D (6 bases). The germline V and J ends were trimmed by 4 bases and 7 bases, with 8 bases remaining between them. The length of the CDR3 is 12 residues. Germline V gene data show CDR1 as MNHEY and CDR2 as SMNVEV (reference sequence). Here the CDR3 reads CASSYSGNEQFF. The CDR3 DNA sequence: TGTGCCAGCAGTTATAGCGGTAATGAGCAGTTCTTC.

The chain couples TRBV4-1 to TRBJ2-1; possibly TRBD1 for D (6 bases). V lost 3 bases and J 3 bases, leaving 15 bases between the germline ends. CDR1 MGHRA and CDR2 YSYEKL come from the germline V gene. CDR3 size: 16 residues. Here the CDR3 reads CASSQLGQFRYNEQFF. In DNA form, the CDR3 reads TGCGCCAGCAGCCAGTTAGGACAGTTTCGCTACAATGAGCAGTTCTTC.

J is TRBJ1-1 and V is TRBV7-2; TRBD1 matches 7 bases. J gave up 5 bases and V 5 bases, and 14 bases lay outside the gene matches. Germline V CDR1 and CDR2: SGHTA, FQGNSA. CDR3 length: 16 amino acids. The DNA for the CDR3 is TGTGCCAGCAGCCCCCGCACCCATGGGACAGCAACTGAAGCTTTCTTT. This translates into CASSPRTHGTATEAFF. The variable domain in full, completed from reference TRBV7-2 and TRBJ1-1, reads GAGVSQSPSNKVTEKGKDVELRCDPISGHTALYWYRQSLGQGLEFLIYFQGNSAPDKSGLPSDRFSAERTGGSVSTLTIQRTQQEDSAVYLCASSPRTHGTATEAFFGQGTRLTVV.

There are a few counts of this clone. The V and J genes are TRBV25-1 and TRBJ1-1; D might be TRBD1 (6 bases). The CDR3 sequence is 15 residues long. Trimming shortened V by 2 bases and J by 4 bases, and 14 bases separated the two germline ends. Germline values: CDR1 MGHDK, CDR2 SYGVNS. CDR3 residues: CASSEDRKRRTEAFF. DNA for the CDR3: TGTGCCAGCAGTGAAGACAGGAAGCGGCGCACTGAAGCTTTCTTT.

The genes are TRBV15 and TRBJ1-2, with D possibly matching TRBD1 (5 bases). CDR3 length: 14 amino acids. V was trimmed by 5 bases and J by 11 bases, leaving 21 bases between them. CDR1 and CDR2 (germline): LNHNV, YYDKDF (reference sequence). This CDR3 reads CATSLEPGLWHYTF. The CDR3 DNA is TGTGCCACCAGCCTAGAGCCGGGACTTTGGCATTACACCTTC.

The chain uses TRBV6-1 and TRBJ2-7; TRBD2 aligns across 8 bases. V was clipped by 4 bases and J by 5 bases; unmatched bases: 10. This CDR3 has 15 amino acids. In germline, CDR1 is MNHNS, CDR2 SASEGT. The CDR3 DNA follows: TGTGCCAGCAGTGTAGGGACTAGGGGTTACCACGAGCAGTACTTC. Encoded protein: CASSVGTRGYHEQYF.

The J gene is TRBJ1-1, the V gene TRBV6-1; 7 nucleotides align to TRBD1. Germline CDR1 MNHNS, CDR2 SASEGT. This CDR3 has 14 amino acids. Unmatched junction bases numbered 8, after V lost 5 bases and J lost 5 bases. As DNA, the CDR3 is TGTGCCAGCAGTCCGGGACAGAGAGGTACTGAAGCTTTCTTT. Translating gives CASSPGQRGTEAFF.

CDR3 residues: CASTPDRDGYTF. CDR3 nucleotides: TGTGCCAGCACTCCAGACAGAGATGGCTACACCTTC. This chain connects TRBV6-6 to TRBJ1-2, with a possible D match to TRBD1 (5 bases). The CDR3 is 12 amino acids. V was shortened by 7 bases and J by 6 bases, with 12 bases between the two germline ends. CDR1 and CDR2 (germline): MNHNY, SVGAGI (reference sequence).

The DNA of the CDR3 is TGTGCCGGTGGCGGGTCCTTTACCTACGAGCAGTACTTC. Translated: CAGGGSFTYEQYF. The rearrangement links TRBV7-9 to TRBJ2-7; perhaps TRBD2 as D (5 bases). From germline, CDR1 is SEHNR and CDR2 FQNEAQ (reference sequence). Trimming took off 11 bases at V and 2 bases at J, with 16 bases between the two ends. The CDR3 is 13 residues long.

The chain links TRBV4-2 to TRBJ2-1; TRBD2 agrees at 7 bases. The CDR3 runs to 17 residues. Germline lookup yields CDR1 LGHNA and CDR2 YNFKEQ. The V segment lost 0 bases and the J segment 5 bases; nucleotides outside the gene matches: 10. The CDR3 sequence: CASSQDEGTNLNNEQFF. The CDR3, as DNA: TGTGCCAGCAGCCAAGATGAAGGGACTAACCTAAACAATGAGCAGTTCTTC.

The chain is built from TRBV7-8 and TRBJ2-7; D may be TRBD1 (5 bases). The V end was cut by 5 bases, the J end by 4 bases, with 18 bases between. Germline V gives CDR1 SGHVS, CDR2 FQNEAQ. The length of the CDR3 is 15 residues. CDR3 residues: CASSLDPVTAYEQYF. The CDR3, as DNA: TGTGCCAGCAGCCTAGACCCGGTGACAGCATACGAGCAGTACTTC.

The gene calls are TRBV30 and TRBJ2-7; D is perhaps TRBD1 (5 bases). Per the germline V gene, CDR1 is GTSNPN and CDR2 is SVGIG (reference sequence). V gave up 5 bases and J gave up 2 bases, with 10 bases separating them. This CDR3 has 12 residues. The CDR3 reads CAWGATAYEQYF. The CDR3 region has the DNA TGTGCCTGGGGGGCGACCGCCTACGAGCAGTACTTC.

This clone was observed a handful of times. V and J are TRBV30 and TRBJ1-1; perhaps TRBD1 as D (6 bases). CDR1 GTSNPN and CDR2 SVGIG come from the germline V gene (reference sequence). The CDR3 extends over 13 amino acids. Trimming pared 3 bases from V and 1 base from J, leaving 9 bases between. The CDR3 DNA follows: TGTGCCTGGAGCCGGACAGCGAACACTGAAGCTTTCTTT. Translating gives CAWSRTANTEAFF.